These 4 T cell receptor beta chains were sequenced from one sample in a study of OX40 agonist ivuxolimab in advanced cancers. Sequencing used immunoSEQ multiplex PCR; TCRdb keeps in-frame clones, though not all of them. The sample records 13,000 to 15,000 clones, 75% to 95% being singletons. Material: CD4+ or CD8+ T cells sorted from blood, obtained in a trial of the OX40 agonist ivuxolimab. The receptor source for this set is an adult with an advanced solid tumor such as melanoma, head and neck, liver or kidney cancer.

This chain connects TRBV5-6 to TRBJ2-7; the D gene is possibly TRBD2 (5 bases). In germline, CDR1 is SGHDT, CDR2 YYEEEE. V shed 0 bases and J shed 0 bases, with 10 bases lying between them. The CDR3 contains 15 residues. The DNA of the CDR3 is TGTGCCAGCAGCTTGGTGACCACTAGCTCCTACGAGCAGTACTTC. Protein: CASSLVTTSSYEQYF.

CDR3 amino acids: CASTAFGGGSYEQYF. The CDR3 nucleotides read TGTGCCAGCACCGCTTTCGGGGGGGGTTCCTACGAGCAGTACTTC. The V call is TRBV6-5, the J call TRBJ2-7; 8 nucleotides agree with TRBD2. The CDR3 runs to 15 residues. CDR1 and CDR2 from the germline V gene are MNHEY and SVGAGI. Trimming removed 7 bases from V and 1 base from J; junction bases left unmatched: 9.

CDR3 DNA: TGTGCCAGCATCGCGGCAAACACCGGGGAGCTGTTTTTT. Amino acids: CASIAANTGELFF. The V call is TRBV27, the J call TRBJ2-2; D call uncertain. The CDR3 consists of 13 residues. The germline CDR1 and CDR2 sequences are MNHEY and SMNVEV (reference sequence). V was pared by 7 bases and J by 2 bases, with 8 bases between.

The V gene is TRBV4-1, the J gene TRBJ2-7, with D maybe TRBD2 (6 bases). From germline, CDR1 is MGHRA and CDR2 YSYEKL. The CDR3 is 14 residues long. V lost 5 bases, J lost 0 bases, and 11 bases lay in between. CDR3 residues: CASSDRGNSYEQYF. Here the CDR3 DNA reads TGCGCCAGCAGCGATCGCGGGAACTCCTACGAGCAGTACTTC.